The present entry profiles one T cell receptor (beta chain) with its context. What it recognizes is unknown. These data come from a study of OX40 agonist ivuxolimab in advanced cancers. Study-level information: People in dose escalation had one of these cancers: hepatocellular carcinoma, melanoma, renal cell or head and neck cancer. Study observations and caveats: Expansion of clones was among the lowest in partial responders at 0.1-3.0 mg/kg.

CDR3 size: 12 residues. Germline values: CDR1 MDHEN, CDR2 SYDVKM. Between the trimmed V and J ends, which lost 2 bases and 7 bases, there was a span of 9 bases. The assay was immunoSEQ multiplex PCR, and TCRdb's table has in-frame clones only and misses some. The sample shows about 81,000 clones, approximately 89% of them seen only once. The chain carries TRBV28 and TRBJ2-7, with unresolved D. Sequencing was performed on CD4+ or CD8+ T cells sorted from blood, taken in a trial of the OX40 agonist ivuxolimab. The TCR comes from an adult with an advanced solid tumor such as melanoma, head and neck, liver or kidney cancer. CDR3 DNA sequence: TGTGCCAGCAGTTTAAGTCGATTGGAGCAGTACTTC. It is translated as CASSLSRLEQYF.